This TCR beta chain was documented in a study of shared clonotypes between healthy human individuals. Study results and limitations: Read depth was anticipated to influence clonotype sharing among donors.

It was across several immunoSEQ plates that each subset's genomic DNA was evenly split. Generated by immunoSEQ multiplex PCR, the TCRdb table keeps only in-frame clones and is missing some. The top ten hold around 12% of the sample, which has about 490,000 clones, 70% to 80% seen once. This clone was detected a few times. Its target is not known. The sequencing input was PBMCs. This TCR derives from a woman aged 40 to 50 in good health. Some clones in this sample may be carry-over from other donors' samples.

CDR3 bases: TGTGCCAGCTCACCTCAGGGGGCAGCCTACACCGGGGAGCTGTTTTTT. As protein: CASSPQGAAYTGELFF. The rearrangement links TRBV18 to TRBJ2-2; 8 bases line up with TRBD1. The CDR3 has 16 residues. Germline V lookup: CDR1 KGHSH, CDR2 LQKENI. V gave up 3 bases and J gave up 3 bases; unmatched junction bases: 6.